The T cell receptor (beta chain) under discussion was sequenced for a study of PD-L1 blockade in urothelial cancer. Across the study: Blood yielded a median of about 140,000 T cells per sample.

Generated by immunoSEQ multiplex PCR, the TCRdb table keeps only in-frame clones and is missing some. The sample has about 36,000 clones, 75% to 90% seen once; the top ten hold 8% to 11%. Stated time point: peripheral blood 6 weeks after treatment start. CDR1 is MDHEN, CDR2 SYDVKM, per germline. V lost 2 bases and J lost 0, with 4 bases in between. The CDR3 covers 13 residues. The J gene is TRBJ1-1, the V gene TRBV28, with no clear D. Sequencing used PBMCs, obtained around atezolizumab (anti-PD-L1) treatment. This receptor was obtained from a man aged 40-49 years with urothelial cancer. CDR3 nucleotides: TGTGCCAGCAGTTTAACAGTGAACACTGAAGCTTTCTTT. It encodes CASSLTVNTEAFF.